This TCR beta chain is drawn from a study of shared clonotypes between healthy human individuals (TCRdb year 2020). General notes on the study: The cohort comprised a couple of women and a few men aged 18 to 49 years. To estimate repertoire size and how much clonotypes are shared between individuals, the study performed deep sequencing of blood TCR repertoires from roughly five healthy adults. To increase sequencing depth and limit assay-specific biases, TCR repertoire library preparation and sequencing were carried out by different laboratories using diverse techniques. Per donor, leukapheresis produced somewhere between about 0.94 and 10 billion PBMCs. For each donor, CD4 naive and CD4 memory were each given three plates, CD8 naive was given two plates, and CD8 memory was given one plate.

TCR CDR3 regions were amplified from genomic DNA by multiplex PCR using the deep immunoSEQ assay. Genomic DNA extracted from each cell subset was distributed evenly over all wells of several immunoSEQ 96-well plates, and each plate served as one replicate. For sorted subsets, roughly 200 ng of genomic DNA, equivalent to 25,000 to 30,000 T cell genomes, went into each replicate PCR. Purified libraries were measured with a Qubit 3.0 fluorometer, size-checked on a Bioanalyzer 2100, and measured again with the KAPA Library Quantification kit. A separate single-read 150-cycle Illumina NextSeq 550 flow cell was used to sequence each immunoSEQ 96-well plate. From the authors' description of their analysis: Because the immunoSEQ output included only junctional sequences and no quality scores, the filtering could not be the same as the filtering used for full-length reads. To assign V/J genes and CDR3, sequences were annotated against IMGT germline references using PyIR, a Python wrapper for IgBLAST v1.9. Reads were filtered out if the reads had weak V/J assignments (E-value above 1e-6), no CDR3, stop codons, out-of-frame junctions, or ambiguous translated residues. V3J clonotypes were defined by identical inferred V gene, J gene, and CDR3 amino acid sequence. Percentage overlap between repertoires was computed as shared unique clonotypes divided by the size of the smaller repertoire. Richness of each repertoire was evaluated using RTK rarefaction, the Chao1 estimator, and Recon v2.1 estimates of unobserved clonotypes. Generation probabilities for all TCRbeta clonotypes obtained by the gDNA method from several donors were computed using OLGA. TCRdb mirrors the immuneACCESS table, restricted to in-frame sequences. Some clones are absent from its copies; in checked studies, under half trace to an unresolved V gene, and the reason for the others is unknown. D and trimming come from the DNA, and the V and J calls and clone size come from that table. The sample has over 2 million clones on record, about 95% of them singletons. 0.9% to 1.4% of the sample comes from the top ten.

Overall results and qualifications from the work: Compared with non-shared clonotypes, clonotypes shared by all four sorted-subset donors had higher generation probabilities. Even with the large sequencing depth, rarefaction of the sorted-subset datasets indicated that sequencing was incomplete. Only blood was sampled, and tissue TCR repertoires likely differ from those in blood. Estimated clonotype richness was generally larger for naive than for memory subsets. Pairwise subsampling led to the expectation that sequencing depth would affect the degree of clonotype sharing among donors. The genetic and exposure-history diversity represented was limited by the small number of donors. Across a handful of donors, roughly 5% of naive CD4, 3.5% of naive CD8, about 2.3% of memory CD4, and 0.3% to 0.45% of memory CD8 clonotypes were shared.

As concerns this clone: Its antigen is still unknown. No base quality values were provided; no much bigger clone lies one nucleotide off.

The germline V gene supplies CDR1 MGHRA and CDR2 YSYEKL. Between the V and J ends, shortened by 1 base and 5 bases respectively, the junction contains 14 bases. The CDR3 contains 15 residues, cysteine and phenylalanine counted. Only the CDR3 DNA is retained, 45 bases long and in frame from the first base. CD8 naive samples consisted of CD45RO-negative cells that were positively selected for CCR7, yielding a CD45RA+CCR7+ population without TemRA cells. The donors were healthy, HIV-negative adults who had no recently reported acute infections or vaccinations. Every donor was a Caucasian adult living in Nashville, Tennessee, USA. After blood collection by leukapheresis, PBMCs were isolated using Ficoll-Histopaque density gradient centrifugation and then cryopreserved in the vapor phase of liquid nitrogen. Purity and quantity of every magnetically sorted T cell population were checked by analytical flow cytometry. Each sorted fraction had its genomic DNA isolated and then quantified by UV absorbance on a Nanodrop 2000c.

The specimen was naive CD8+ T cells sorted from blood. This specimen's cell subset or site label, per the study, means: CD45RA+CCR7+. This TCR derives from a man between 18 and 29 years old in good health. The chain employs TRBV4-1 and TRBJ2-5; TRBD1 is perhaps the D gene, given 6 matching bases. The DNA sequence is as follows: TGCGCCAGCAGCCAAGTCGAAGCTAGGGGGGAGACCCAGTACTTC. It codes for CASSQVEARGETQYF.